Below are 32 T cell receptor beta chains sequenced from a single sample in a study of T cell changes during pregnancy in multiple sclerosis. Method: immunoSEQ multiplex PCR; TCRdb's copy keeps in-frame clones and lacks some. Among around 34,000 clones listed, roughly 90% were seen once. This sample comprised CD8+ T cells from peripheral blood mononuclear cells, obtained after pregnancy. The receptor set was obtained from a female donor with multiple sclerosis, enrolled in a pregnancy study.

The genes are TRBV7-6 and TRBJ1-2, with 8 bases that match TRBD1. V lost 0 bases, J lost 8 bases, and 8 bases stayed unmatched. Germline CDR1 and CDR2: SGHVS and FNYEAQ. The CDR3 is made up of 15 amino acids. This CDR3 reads CASSLANQGAGGYTF. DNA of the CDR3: TGTGCCAGCAGCTTAGCGAATCAGGGGGCGGGCGGCTACACCTTC.

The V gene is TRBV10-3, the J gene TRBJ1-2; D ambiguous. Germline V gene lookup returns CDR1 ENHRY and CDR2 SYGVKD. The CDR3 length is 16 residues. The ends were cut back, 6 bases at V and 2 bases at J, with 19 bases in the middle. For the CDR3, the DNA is TGTGCCATCAGGGGAGTTTTAGGGAGCTTAAACTATGGCTACACCTTC. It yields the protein CAIRGVLGSLNYGYTF.

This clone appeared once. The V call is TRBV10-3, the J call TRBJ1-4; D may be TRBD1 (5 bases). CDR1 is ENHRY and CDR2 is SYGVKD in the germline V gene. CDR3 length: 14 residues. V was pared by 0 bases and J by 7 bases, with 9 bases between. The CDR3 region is CAISESGGGEKLFF. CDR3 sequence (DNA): TGTGCCATCAGTGAGTCGGGGGGAGGTGAAAAACTGTTTTTT.

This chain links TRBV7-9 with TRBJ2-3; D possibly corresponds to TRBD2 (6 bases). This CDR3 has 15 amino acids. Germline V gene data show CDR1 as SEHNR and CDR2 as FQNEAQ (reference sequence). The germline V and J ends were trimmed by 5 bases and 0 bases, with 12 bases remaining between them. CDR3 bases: TGTGCCAGCAGCGCAATGGGGGGAAGCACAGATACGCAGTATTTT. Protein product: CASSAMGGSTDTQYF. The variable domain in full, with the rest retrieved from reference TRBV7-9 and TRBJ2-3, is DTGVSQNPRHKITKRGQNVTFRCDPISEHNRLYWYRQTLGQGPEFLTYFQNEAQLEKSRLLSDRFSAERPKGSFSTLEIQRTEQGDSAMYLCASSAMGGSTDTQYFGPGTRLTVL.

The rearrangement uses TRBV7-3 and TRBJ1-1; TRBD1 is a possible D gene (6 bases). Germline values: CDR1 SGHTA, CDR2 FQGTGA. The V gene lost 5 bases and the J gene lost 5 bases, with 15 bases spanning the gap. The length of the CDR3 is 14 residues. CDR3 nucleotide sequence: TGTGCCAGCAGCCCTACAGGGAGGGAGACTGAAGCTTTCTTT. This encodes CASSPTGRETEAFF.

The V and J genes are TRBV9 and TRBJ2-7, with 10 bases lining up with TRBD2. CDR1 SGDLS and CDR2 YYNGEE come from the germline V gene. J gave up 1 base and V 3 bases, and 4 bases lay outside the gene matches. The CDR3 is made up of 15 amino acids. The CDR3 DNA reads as TGTGCCAGCAGCGAGGCTAGCGGGGGTTCCTACGAGCAGTACTTC. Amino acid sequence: CASSEASGGSYEQYF.

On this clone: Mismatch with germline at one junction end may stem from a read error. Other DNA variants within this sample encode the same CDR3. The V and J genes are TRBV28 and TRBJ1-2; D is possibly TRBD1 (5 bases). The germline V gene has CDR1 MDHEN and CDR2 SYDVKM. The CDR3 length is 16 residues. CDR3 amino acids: CASSRPTVLANYGYTF. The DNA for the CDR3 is TGTGCCAGCAGTCGTCCGACAGTTCTAGCGAACTACGGCTACACCTTC.

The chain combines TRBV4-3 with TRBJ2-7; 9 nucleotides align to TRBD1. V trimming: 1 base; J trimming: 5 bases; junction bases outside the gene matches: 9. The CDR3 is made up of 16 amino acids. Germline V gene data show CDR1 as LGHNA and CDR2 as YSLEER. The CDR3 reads CASSQARGQGPNEQYF. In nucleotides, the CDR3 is TGCGCCAGCAGCCAAGCTAGGGGACAGGGTCCCAACGAGCAGTACTTC.

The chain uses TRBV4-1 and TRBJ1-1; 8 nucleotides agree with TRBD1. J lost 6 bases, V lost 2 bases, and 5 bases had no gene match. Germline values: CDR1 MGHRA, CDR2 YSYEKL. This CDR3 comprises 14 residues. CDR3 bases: TGCGCCAGCAGCCAACAGGGGGCCCGGCCTGAAGCTTTCTTT. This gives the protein CASSQQGARPEAFF.

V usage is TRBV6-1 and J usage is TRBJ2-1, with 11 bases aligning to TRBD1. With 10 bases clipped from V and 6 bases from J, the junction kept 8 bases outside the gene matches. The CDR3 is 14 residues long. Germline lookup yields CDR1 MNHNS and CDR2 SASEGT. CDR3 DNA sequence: TGTGCCAACGATGCCGGGACAGGGGGCAATGAGCAGTTCTTC. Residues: CANDAGTGGNEQFF.

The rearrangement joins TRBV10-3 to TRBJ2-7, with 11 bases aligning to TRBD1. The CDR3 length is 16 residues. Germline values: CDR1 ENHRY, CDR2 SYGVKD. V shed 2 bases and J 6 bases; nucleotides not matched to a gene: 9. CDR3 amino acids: CAISEPGQGGPGEQYF. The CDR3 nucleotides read TGTGCCATCAGTGAGCCGGGACAGGGGGGTCCGGGCGAGCAGTACTTC.

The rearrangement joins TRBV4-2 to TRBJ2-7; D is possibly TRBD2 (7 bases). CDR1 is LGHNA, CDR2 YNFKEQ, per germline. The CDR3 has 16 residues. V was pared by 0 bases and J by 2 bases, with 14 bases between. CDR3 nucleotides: TGTGCCAGCAGCCAAGAGTCGGGGGGCAACACCTACGAGCAGTACTTC. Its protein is CASSQESGGNTYEQYF.

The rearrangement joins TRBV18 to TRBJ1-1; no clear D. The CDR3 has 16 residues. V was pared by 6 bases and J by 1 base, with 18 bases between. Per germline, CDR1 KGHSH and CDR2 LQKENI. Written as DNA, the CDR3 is TGTGCCAGCTCCACCCTCGAGGGCGGAAAGAACACTGAAGCTTTCTTT. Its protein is CASSTLEGGKNTEAFF. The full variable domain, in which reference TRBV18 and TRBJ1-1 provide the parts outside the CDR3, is NAGVMQNPRHLVRRRGQEARLRCSPMKGHSHVYWYRQLPEEGLKFMVYLQKENIIDESGMPKERFSAEFPKEGPSILRIQQVVRGDSAAYFCASSTLEGGKNTEAFFGQGTRLTVV.

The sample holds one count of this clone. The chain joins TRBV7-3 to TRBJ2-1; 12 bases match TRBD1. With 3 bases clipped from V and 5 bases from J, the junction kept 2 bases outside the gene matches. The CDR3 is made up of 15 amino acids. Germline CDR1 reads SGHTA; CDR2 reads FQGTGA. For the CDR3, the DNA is TGTGCCAGCAGCTTGGGACAGGGGGCTCACAATGAGCAGTTCTTC. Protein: CASSLGQGAHNEQFF.

The CDR3 DNA reads as TGTGCCAGCAGCTCCTCCAGGGGACAGAGCTCCTACAATGAGCAGTTCTTC. It codes for CASSSSRGQSSYNEQFF. The genes are TRBV9 and TRBJ2-1, with 7 bases lining up with TRBD1. The ends lost 4 bases at V and 0 bases at J; junction bases unmatched: 10. Germline V gives CDR1 SGDLS, CDR2 YYNGEE. The CDR3 extends over 17 amino acids.

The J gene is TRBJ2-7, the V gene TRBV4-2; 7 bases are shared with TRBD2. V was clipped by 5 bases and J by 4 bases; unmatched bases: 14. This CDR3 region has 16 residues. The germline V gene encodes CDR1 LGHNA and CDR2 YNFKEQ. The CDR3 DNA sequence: TGTGCCAGCAGCTCCAACAACCTAGCGGCTAAATACGAGCAGTACTTC. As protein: CASSSNNLAAKYEQYF.

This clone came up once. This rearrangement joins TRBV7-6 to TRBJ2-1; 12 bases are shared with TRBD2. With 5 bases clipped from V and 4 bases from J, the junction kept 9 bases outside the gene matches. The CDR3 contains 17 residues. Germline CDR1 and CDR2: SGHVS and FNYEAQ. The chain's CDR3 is CASSQGLAGSLYNEQFF. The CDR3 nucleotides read TGTGCCAGCAGCCAGGGACTAGCGGGTAGCCTTTACAATGAGCAGTTCTTC.

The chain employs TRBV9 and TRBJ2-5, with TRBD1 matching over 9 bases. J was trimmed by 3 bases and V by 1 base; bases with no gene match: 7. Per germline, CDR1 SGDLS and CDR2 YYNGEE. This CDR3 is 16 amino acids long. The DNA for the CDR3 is TGTGCCAGCAGCGTAACTGACAGGGGGTCTGAAGAGACCCAGTACTTC. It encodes CASSVTDRGSEETQYF.

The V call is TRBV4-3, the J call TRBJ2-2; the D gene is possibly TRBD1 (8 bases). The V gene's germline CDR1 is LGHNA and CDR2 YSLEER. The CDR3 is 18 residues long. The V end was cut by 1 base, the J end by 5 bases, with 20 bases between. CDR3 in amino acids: CASSQAASGQGGTGELFF. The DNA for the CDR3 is TGCGCCAGCAGCCAAGCGGCCAGCGGACAGGGAGGGACCGGGGAGCTGTTTTTT.

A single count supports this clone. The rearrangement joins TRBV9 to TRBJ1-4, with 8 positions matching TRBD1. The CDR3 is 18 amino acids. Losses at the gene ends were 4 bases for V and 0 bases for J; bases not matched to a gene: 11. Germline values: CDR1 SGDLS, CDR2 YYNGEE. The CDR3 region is CASSPFGTGSATNEKLFF. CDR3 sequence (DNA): TGTGCCAGCAGCCCCTTTGGGACAGGAAGTGCAACTAATGAAAAACTGTTTTTT.

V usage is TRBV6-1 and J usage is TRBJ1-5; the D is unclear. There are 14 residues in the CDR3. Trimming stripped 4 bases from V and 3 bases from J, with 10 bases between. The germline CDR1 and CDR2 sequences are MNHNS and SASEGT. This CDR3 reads CASSVSGFNQPQHF. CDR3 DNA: TGTGCCAGCAGTGTGTCAGGATTCAATCAGCCCCAGCATTTT.

The CDR3 spells CASSDSSNTEAFF. As DNA, the CDR3 is TGTGCCAGCAGTGACTCGAGCAACACTGAAGCTTTCTTT. The chain employs TRBV6-4 and TRBJ1-1; D gene unclear. The CDR3 totals 13 residues. V gave up 0 bases and J gave up 2 bases, with 4 bases separating them. CDR1 is MRHNA and CDR2 is SNTAGT in the germline V gene.

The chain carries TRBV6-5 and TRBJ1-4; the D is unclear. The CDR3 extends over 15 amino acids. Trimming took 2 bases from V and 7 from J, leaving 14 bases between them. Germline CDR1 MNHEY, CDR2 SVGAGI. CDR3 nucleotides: TGTGCCAGCAGTTACGGGAGTGGGGTGCTTGAAAAACTGTTTTTT. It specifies CASSYGSGVLEKLFF.

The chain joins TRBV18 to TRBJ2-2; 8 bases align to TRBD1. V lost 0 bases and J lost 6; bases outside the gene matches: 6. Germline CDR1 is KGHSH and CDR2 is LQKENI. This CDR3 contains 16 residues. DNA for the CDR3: TGTGCCAGCTCACCACCGATGCAGGGGGCCTCCGGGGAGCTGTTTTTT. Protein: CASSPPMQGASGELFF.

In nucleotides, the CDR3 is TGTGCCAGCAGTAAGGGACTAGCAGGCCCAGATACGCAGTATTTT. It is translated as CASSKGLAGPDTQYF. The chain joins TRBV6-5 to TRBJ2-3, with 9 positions matching TRBD2. Looked up from germline, CDR1 is MNHEY and CDR2 is SVGAGI. The ends lost 5 bases at V and 4 bases at J; junction bases unmatched: 7. The length of the CDR3 is 15 residues.

CDR3 sequence reads: CASRRQGGTDTQYF. The CDR3, as DNA: TGTGCCAGCAGAAGACAGGGCGGCACAGATACGCAGTATTTT. The chain combines TRBV9 with TRBJ2-3; 7 bases map to TRBD1. There are 14 residues in the CDR3. Germline V lookup: CDR1 SGDLS, CDR2 YYNGEE. The V segment lost 5 bases and the J segment 1 base; nucleotides outside the gene matches: 4. Using reference TRBV9 and TRBJ2-3 for the parts outside the CDR3, the full variable domain is DSGVTQTPKHLITATGQRVTLRCSPRSGDLSVYWYQQSLDQGLQFLIQYYNGEERAKGNILERFSAQQFPDLHSELNLSSLELGDSALYFCASRRQGGTDTQYFGPGTRLTVL.

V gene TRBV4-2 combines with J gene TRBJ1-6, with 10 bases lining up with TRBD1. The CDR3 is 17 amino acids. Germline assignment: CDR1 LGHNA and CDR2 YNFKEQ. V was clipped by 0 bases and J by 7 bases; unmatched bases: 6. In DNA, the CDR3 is TGTGCCAGCAGCCAAGATCCCGGACAGGGGGGGAATTCACCCCTCCACTTT. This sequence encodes CASSQDPGQGGNSPLHF.

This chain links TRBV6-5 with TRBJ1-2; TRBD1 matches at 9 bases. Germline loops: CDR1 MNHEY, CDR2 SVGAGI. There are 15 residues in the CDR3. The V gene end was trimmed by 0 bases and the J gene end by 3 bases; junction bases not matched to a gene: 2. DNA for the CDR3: TGTGCCAGCAGTTACTCGGGACAGGGCCACTATGGCTACACCTTC. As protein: CASSYSGQGHYGYTF.

The CDR3 spells CASSLPPEETQYF. The CDR3 nucleotides are TGTGCCAGCAGCTTACCCCCGGAAGAGACCCAGTACTTC. The chain is built from TRBV7-2 and TRBJ2-5; D remains ambiguous. Germline CDR1 SGHTA, CDR2 FQGNSA. Trimming took 2 bases from V and 3 from J, leaving 7 bases between them. The CDR3 is made up of 13 amino acids.

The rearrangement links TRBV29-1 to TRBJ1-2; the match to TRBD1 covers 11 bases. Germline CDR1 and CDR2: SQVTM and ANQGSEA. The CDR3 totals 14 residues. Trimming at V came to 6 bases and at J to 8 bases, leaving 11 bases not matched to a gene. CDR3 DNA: TGCAGCGTCCCGGGGACAGGGGGATATGGAGGCTACACCTTC. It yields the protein CSVPGTGGYGGYTF.

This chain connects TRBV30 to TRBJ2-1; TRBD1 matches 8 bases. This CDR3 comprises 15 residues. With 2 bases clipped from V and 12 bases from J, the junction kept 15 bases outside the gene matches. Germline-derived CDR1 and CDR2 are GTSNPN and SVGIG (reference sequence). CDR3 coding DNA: TGTGCCTGGAGTCAGACGGGACAGGACCACAGGTTGCAGTTCTTC. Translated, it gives CAWSQTGQDHRLQFF.

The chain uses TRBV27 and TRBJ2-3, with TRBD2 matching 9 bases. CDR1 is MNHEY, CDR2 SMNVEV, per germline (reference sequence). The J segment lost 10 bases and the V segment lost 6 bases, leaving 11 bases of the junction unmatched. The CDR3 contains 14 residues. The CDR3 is CASSPGTSPLSQYF. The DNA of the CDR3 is TGTGCCAGCAGCCCCGGGACTAGCCCACTTTCGCAGTATTTT.